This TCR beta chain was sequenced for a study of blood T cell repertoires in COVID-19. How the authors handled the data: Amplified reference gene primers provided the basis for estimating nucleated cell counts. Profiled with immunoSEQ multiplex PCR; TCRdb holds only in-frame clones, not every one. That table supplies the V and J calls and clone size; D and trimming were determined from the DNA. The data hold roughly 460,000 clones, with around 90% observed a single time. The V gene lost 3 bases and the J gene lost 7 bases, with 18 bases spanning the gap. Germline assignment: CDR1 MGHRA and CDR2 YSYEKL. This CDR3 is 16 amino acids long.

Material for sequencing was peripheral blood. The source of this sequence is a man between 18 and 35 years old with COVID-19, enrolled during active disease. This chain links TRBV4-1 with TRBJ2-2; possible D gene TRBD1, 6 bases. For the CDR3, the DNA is TGCGCCAGCAGCCAGGGGGTGGGGGCCAACGTCGGGGAGCTGTTTTTT. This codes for CASSQGVGANVGELFF.